This TCR beta chain was sequenced during a study of OX40 agonist ivuxolimab in advanced cancers. Study-level information: Hepatocellular carcinoma, melanoma, renal cell or head and neck cancer occurred in dose-escalation patients.

The CDR3 runs to 14 residues. Trimming stripped 4 bases from V and 8 bases from J, with 14 bases between. Germline lookup yields CDR1 MNHEY and CDR2 SMNVEV (reference sequence). Libraries were prepared by immunoSEQ multiplex PCR; TCRdb keeps only in-frame clonotypes and omits some of them. Among tens of thousands of clones, over 75% were seen once, and the ten largest hold about a sixth. A note on this clone: As yet, its antigen is unknown.

General study findings and limits: Both blood CD4+ and CD8+ T cells showed clonal growth by week 6 at 0.1 to 3.0 mg/kg. Expanded peripheral T-cell antigen specificity went undetermined.

Patients were ruled out by autoimmune disease history or systemic immunosuppression. The V and J genes are TRBV27 and TRBJ1-4, with D unresolved. The specimen was CD4+ or CD8+ T cells sorted from blood, collected in a trial of the OX40 agonist ivuxolimab. This clonotype was obtained from an adult with an advanced solid tumor such as melanoma, head and neck, liver or kidney cancer. The CDR3 reads CASSSDPRWEKLFF. The CDR3, as DNA: TGTGCCAGCAGTTCGGACCCCCGATGGGAAAAACTGTTTTTT. Looking up the rest from reference TRBV27 and TRBJ1-4 gives the full variable domain: EAQVTQNPRYLITVTGKKLTVTCSQNMNHEYMSWYRQDPGLGLRQIYYSMNVEVTDKGDVPEGYKVSRKEKRNFPLILESPSPNQTSLYFCASSSDPRWEKLFFGSGTQLSVL.